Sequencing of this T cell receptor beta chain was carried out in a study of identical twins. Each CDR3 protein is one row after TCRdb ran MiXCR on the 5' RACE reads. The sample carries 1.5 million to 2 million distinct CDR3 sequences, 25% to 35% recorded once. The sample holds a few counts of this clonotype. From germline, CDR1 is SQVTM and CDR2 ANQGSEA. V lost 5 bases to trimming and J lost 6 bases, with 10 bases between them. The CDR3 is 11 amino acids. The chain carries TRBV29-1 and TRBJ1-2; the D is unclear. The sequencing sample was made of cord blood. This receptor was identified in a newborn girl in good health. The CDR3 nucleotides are TGCAGCGTTCGGGCATGGGATGGCTACACCTTC. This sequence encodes CSVRAWDGYTF.